This TCR beta chain derives from a study of Graves' ophthalmopathy and Graves' hyperthyroidism. As the template, RNA transcripts were used to amplify TCR beta CDR3 regions. HTBI primers primed a first-round RT-PCR, and a second-round multiplex PCR followed. TCRdb independently ran MiXCR on the multiplex PCR reads; one entry per CDR3 protein. This repertoire shows 200,000 to 250,000 distinct CDR3 sequences, 45% found once; its top ten account for about half. Ophthalmopathy-affected donors exhibited moderate-to-severe activity, CAS ≥3, NOSPECS ≥4, and duration under 3 months. Diagnostic conclusions were grounded in clinical symptoms, serum thyroxine, TRAb, thyroid ultrasound and orbital computed tomography. Study conclusions and caveats: Separation of ophthalmopathy from stable hyperthyroidism was achieved by a 13-signature model, at about 91% sensitivity and 81.08% specificity. With just over 70% sensitivity and roughly 76% specificity, the model predicted ophthalmopathy progression.

This CDR3 comprises 10 residues. Trimming took off 8 bases at V and 3 bases at J, with 5 bases between the two ends. Germline V gene sequence: CDR1 MDHEN, CDR2 SYDVKM. Comments on this clonotype: Its antigen is unknown.

The sequenced material came from peripheral blood. The chain is built from TRBV28 and TRBJ2-7, with D unclear. This receptor was identified in an adult man with Graves' ophthalmopathy. The chain's CDR3 is CASGHYEQYF. The CDR3 DNA reads TGTGCCAGCGGGCACTACGAGCAGTACTTC.